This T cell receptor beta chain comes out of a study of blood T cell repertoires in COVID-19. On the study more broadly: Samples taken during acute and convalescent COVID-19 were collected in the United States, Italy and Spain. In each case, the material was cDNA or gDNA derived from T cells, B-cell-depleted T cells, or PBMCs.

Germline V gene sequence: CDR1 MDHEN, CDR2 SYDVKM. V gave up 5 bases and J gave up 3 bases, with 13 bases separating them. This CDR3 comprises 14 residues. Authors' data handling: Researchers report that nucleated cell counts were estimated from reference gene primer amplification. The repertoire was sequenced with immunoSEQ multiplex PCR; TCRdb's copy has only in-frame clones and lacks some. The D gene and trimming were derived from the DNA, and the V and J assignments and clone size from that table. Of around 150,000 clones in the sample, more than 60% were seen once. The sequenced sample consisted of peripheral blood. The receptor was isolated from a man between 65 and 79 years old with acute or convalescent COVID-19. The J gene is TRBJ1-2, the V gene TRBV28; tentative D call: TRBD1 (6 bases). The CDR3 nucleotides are TGTGCCAGCAGTAAATTGGACAGCTACTATGGCTACACCTTC. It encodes CASSKLDSYYGYTF.